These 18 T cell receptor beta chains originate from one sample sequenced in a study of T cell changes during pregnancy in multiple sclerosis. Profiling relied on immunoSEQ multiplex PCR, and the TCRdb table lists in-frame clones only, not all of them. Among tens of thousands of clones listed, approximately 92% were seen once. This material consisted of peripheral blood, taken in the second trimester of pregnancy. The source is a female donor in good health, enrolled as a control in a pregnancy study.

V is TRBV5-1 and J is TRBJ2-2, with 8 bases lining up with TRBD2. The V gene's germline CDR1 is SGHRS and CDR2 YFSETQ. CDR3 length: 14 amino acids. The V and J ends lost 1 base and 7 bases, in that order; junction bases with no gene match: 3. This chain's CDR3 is CASSLSGGGGELFF. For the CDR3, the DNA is TGCGCCAGCAGCTTGAGCGGGGGAGGCGGGGAGCTGTTTTTT.

The CDR3 DNA reads TGTGCCAGCAGTTCGCGACAGGCGGCTGACGGCAATCAGCCCCAGCATTTT. It codes for CASSSRQAADGNQPQHF. The chain couples TRBV27 to TRBJ1-5, with D possibly TRBD1 on 6 matching bases. From germline, CDR1 is MNHEY and CDR2 SMNVEV (reference sequence). V was pared by 4 bases and J by 2 bases, with 18 bases between. CDR3 size: 17 residues.

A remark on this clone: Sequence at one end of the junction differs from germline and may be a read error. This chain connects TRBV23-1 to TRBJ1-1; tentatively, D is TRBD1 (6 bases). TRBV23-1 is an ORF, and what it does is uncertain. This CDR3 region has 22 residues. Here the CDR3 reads CASSQSLNGGRGRPLGNSEAFF. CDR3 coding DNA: TGCGCCAGCAGTCAATCCCTTAACGGGGGGCGCGGCCGACCTCTGGGGAACTCTGAAGCTTTCTTT.

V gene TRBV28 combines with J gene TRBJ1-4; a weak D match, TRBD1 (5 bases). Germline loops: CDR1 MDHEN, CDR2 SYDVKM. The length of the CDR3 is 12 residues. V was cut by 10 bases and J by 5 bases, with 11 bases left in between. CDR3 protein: CATREGNEKLFF. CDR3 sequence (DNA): TGTGCCACCCGGGAGGGGAATGAAAAACTGTTTTTT.

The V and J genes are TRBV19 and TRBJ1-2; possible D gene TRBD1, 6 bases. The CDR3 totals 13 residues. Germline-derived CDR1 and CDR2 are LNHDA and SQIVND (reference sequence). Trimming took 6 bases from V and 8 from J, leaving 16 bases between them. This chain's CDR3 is CASSLRGSRGYTF. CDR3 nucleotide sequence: TGTGCCAGTAGCCTTAGGGGGAGTAGAGGCTACACCTTC.

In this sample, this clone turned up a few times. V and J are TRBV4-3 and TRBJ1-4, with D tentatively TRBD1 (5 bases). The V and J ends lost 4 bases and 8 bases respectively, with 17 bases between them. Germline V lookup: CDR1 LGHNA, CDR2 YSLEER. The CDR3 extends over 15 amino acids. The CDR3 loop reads CASSRAWGNGEKLFF. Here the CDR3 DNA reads TGCGCCAGCAGCCGGGCCTGGGGCAATGGGGAAAAACTGTTTTTT.

The CDR3 nucleotides read TGCGCCAGCAGTGAGTCAGGGGTGAGGTCCTACGAGCAGTACTTC. This encodes CASSESGVRSYEQYF. V is TRBV10-2 and J is TRBJ2-7; tentative D call: TRBD1 (5 bases). The CDR3 is 15 amino acids. V lost 0 bases, J lost 1 base, and 10 bases lay in between. Germline V lookup: CDR1 WSHSY, CDR2 SAAADI.

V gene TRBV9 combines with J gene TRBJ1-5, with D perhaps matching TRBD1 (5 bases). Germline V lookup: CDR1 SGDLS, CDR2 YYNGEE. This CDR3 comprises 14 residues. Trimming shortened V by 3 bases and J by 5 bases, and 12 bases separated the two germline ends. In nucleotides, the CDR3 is TGTGCCAGCAGCGCCAGGGTTGACGATCAGCCCCAGCATTTT. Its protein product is CASSARVDDQPQHF.

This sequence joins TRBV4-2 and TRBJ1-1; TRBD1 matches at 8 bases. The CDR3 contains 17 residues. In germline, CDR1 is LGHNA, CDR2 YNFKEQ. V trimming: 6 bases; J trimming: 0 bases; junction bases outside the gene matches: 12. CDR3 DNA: TGTGCCAGCAGGTTATTGACAGGGGCACCCATGAACACTGAAGCTTTCTTT. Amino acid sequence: CASRLLTGAPMNTEAFF.

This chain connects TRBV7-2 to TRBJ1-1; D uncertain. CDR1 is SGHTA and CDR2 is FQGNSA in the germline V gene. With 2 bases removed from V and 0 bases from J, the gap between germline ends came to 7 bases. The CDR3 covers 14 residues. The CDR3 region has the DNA TGTGCCAGCAGCTTAAAGCACCTGAACACTGAAGCTTTCTTT. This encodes CASSLKHLNTEAFF. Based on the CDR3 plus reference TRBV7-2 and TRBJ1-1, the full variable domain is GAGVSQSPSNKVTEKGKDVELRCDPISGHTALYWYRQSLGQGLEFLIYFQGNSAPDKSGLPSDRFSAERTGGSVSTLTIQRTQQEDSAVYLCASSLKHLNTEAFFGQGTRLTVV.

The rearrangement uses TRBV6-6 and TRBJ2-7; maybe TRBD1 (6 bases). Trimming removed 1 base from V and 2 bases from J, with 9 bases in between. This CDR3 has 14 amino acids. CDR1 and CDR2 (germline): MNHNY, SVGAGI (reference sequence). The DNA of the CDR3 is TGTGCCAGCAGTTACTTTACAGGGACCTACGAGCAGTACTTC. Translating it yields CASSYFTGTYEQYF.

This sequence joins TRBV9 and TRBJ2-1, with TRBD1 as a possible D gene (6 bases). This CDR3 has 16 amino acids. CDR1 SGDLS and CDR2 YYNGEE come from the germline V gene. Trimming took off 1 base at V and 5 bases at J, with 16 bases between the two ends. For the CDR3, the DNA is TGTGCCAGCAGCGTAAATTTTATGGGGGCAGACAATGAGCAGTTCTTC. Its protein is CASSVNFMGADNEQFF.

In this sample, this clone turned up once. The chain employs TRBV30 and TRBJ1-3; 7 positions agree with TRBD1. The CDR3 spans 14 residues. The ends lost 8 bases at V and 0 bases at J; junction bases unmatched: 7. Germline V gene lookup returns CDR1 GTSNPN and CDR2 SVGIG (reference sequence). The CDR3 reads CAHNQGVSGNTIYF. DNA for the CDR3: TGTGCCCACAATCAGGGGGTCTCTGGAAACACCATATATTTT.

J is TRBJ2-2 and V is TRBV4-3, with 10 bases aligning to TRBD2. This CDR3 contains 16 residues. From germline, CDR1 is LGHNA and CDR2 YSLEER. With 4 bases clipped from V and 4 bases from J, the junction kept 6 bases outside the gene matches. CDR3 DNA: TGCGCCAGCAGCCCGTCTAGCGGGGGCCTCACCGGGGAGCTGTTTTTT. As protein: CASSPSSGGLTGELFF.

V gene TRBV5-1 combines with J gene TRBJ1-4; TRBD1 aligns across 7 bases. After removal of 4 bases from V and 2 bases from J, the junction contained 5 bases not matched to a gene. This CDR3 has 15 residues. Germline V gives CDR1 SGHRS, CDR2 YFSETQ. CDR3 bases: TGCGCCAGCAGCGGCGGGACAGTCACTAATGAAAAACTGTTTTTT. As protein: CASSGGTVTNEKLFF.

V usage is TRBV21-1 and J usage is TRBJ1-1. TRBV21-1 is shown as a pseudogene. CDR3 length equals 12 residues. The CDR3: CASGGGNTEAFF. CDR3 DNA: TGTGCAAGCGGGGGGGGGAACACTGAAGCTTTCTTT.

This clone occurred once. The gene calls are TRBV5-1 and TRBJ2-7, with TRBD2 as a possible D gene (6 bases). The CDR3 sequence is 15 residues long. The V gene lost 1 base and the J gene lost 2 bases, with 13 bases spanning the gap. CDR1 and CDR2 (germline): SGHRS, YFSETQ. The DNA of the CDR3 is TGCGCCAGCAGCTTGAAATCAGGCGGGACCTACGAGCAGTACTTC. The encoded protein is CASSLKSGGTYEQYF.

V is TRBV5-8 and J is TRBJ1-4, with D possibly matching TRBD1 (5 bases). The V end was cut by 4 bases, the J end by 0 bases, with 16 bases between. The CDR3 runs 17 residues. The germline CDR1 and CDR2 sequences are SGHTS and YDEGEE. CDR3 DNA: TGTGCCAGCAGCAAGGCAGGGAGGGTTGCAACTAATGAAAAACTGTTTTTT. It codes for CASSKAGRVATNEKLFF.